These 5 T cell receptor beta chains were all obtained from the same sample, sequenced in a study of spatial heterogeneity in lung cancer. Indicated time point: blood at routine non-recurrence follow-up after resection. Tumor, nontumor lung or frozen PBMC supplied whole RNA that was sequenced unsorted. TCRdb called the 5' RACE reads again in MiXCR, with one record for every CDR3 protein. The data show under 30,000 distinct CDR3 sequences, 4.5% to 7.5% seen once. The sample here was PBMCs, taken at follow-up. The source is a male donor with early-stage non-small cell lung cancer.

This clonotype occurred many times. The V and J genes are TRBV27 and TRBJ2-3; 7 bases align to TRBD2. The CDR3 is 17 amino acids. The junction had 6 bases not matched to a gene; V was cut back by 0 bases and J by 0 bases. Germline V gene data show CDR1 as MNHEY and CDR2 as SMNVEV (reference sequence). The CDR3 bases are TGTGCCAGCAGTTTATCGGGAGGGCGGGGGAGCACAGATACGCAGTATTTT. Translation gives CASSLSGGRGSTDTQYF.

This clonotype was found many times. The chain couples TRBV29-1 to TRBJ2-1; D possibly matches TRBD1 or TRBD2 (5 bases each). CDR1 SQVTM and CDR2 ANQGSEA come from the germline V gene. Trimming cost V 8 bases and J 6 bases, with 17 bases left between them. The CDR3 runs 13 residues. The CDR3 protein is CSLGTQISNEQFF. The CDR3 DNA reads TGCAGCCTCGGGACCCAGATCTCCAATGAGCAGTTCTTC.

This clonotype was seen a few times. CDR3 in DNA: TGCAGTGCTAGGCCGCCGGGGGGTAGTCGTGACACTGAAGCTTTCTTT. Translated: CSARPPGGSRDTEAFF. This sequence joins TRBV20-1 and TRBJ1-1, with D possibly being TRBD1 (5 bases). The CDR3 length is 16 residues. V lost 3 bases, J lost 3 bases, and 20 bases lay in between. CDR1 and CDR2 from the germline V gene are DFQATT and SNEGSKA (reference sequence).

This clonotype was observed many times. V and J are TRBV12-3 or TRBV12-4 and TRBJ2-1; TRBD1 aligns across 8 bases. Germline trimming cut 1 base from V and 4 bases from J; bases unmatched to any gene: 0. CDR3 length equals 14 residues. The CDR3 nucleotides read TGTGCCAGCAGTTTAGGGACAGGGTACAATGAGCAGTTCTTC. Its protein product is CASSLGTGYNEQFF.

This clonotype has a count of ten or more. The chain has TRBV29-1 and TRBJ2-3; D remains ambiguous. The CDR3 loop spans 11 amino acids. Germline loops: CDR1 SQVTM, CDR2 ANQGSEA. Trimming took off 3 bases at V and 10 bases at J, with 11 bases between the two ends. The CDR3 DNA reads as TGCAGCGTTGAGGGTAGAATGGCGCAGTATTTT. Amino acid sequence: CSVEGRMAQYF.